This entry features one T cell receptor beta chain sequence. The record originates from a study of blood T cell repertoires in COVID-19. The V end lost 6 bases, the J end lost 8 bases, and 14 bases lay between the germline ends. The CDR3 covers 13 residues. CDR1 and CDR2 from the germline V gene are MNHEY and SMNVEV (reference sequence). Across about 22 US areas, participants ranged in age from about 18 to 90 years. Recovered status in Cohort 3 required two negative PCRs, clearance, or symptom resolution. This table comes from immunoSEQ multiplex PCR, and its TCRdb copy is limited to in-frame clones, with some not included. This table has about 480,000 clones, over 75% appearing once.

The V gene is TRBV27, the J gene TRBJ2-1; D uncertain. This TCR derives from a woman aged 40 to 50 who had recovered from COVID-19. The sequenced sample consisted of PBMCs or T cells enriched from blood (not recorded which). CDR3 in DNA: TGTGCCAGCAGACCCACTACTGGAGATGAGCAGTTCTTC. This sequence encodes CASRPTTGDEQFF.